This T cell receptor beta chain was sequenced for a study of blood T cells in healthy people across ages. This clonotype was seen a handful of times. The antigen is not known. Whenever a sample was processed, at least 6.5 million PBMCs were isolated. Each sample provided at least 5.5 micrograms of extracted total RNA. It was with a sample-barcoded 5' primer and a J-beta primer mix that a second PCR of roughly 6 to 11 cycles was run. Each CDR3 protein is one row after TCRdb ran MiXCR on the 5' RACE reads. The sample has fewer than 1.5 million distinct CDR3 sequences, approximately 38% seen once; the top ten hold 7.9%. Overall study results and limits: Aged donors had fewer naive CD4+ cells and lower diversity than long-lived donors.

This TCR derives from a woman younger than 35 in good health. The specimen sequenced was blood.

CDR3 loop: CAISEPNGGSSYNEQFF. CDR3 nucleotides: TGTGCCATCAGTGAGCCCAATGGTGGGAGCTCCTACAATGAGCAGTTCTTC. V gene TRBV10-3 combines with J gene TRBJ2-1; maybe TRBD2 (5 bases). Trimming cost V 2 bases and J 0 bases, with 14 bases left between them. CDR3 length: 17 amino acids. Germline CDR1 and CDR2: ENHRY and SYGVKD.